Sequencing of this T cell receptor (beta chain) was carried out in a study of radiation and T cells in renal cell carcinoma. The time point was: blood 4 weeks post-SBRT, at nephrectomy. Specified treatment: 15 Gy SBRT to primary tumor, nephrectomy 4 weeks later. Nephrectomy followed 15 Gy stereotactic body radiation by 4 weeks. This renal cell carcinoma was of the clear cell type. The CDR3 length is 16 residues. The V and J ends lost 0 bases and 4 bases, in that order; junction bases with no gene match: 5. Germline CDR1 MNHEY, CDR2 SVGAGI. The table came from immunoSEQ multiplex PCR; TCRdb's copy has only in-frame clones and leaves some out. The sample gives under 100,000 clones, around 84% of which show up once; less than 7.5% is in the top ten.

Here the sequenced sample was blood, taken from a patient whose treatment included radiotherapy and nephrectomy. The sequence was obtained from a man in his sixties with renal cell carcinoma. The chain has TRBV6-5 and TRBJ2-2, with 7 bases matching TRBD1. The CDR3 DNA is TGTGCCAGCAGTTACTCCCTTACAGGGGCCACCGGGGAGCTGTTTTTT. Its protein is CASSYSLTGATGELFF.